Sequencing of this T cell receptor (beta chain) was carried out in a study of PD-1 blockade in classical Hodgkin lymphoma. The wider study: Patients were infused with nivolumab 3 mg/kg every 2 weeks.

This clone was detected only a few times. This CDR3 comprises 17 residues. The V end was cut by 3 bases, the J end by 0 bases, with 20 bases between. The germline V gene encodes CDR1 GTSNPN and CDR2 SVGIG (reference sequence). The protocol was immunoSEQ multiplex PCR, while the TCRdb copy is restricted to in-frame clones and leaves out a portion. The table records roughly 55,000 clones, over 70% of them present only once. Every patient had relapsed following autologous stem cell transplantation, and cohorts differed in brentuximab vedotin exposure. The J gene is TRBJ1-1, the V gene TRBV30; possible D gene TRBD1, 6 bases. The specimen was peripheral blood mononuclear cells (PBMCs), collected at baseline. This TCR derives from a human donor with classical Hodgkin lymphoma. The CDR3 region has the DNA TGTGCCTGGAGCAGGCCCCTGGGGGCCCAGATGAACACTGAAGCTTTCTTT. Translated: CAWSRPLGAQMNTEAFF.